A selection of T cell receptor beta chains follows, all from one sample in a study of human T cells and chemical hapten exposure. A single record per CDR3 protein comes from TCRdb applying MiXCR to the RACE reads. The sample yields 380,000 or so distinct CDR3 sequences, about 4.4% seen once. Source: whole blood, taken in connection with sensitization to the hapten diphenylcyclopropenone (DPC). The receptor source for this set is a woman aged 45-65 years with alopecia areata. Some clones in this sample may be carry-over from other donors' samples. The CDR3 runs from the conserved cysteine through the conserved F or W. D genes are given only for firm matches. For some rows the clone size is stated as once, few or many, or as a class when expanded; others skip it.

D gene: NA; V gene: TRBV4-1; CDR3 length: 12; J gene: TRBJ1-1; clone size: many; CDR3 protein: CASSQVGGKAFF; CDR3 DNA: TGCGCCAGCAGCCAAGTGGGGGGTAAAGCTTTCTTT
D gene: TRBD1; V gene: TRBV20-1; CDR3 length: 13; J gene: TRBJ1-1; clone size: many; CDR3 protein: CSASGQGDTEAFF; CDR3 DNA: TGCAGTGCTAGTGGACAGGGGGACACTGAAGCTTTCTTT
D gene: NA; V gene: TRBV30; CDR3 length: 14; J gene: TRBJ2-7; clone size: few; CDR3 protein: CAWSPPPGTNEQYF; CDR3 DNA: TGTGCCTGGTCTCCCCCCCCAGGGACCAACGAGCAGTACTTC
D gene: TRBD2; V gene: TRBV6-5; CDR3 length: 15; J gene: TRBJ2-1; clone size: few; CDR3 protein: CASSSSGGARNEQFF; CDR3 DNA: TGTGCCAGCAGTTCTAGCGGGGGGGCACGCAATGAGCAGTTCTTC
D gene: TRBD2; V gene: TRBV12-3/TRBV12-4; CDR3 length: 14; J gene: TRBJ2-3; clone size: many; CDR3 protein: CASSRGGSTDTQYF; CDR3 DNA: TGTGCCAGCAGCCGGGGGGGATCAACAGATACGCAGTATTTT
D gene: NA; V gene: TRBV29-1; CDR3 length: 13; J gene: TRBJ1-4; clone size: few; CDR3 protein: CSAGGSTNEKLFF; CDR3 DNA: TGCAGCGCGGGCGGGTCAACTAATGAAAAACTGTTTTTT
D gene: NA; V gene: TRBV11-1; CDR3 length: 15; J gene: TRBJ2-2; clone size: many; CDR3 protein: CASSFIGTGTGELFF; CDR3 DNA: TGTGCCAGCAGCTTTATTGGGACTGGCACCGGGGAGCTGTTTTTT
D gene: NA; V gene: TRBV6-6; CDR3 length: 15; J gene: TRBJ1-5; clone size: few; CDR3 protein: CASSYARAALGPQHF; CDR3 DNA: TGTGCCAGCAGTTACGCCCGGGCAGCGTTGGGGCCCCAGCATTTT
D gene: TRBD2; V gene: TRBV28; CDR3 length: 15; J gene: TRBJ2-5; clone size: many; CDR3 protein: CASSMTSAERETQYF; CDR3 DNA: TGTGCCAGCAGCATGACTAGCGCGGAGAGAGAGACCCAGTACTTC
D gene: NA; V gene: TRBV4-2; CDR3 length: 15; J gene: TRBJ1-3; clone size: NA; CDR3 protein: CASSQGPSSGNIIYF; CDR3 DNA: TGTGCCAGCAGCCAAGGCCCTTCCTCTGGAAACATCATATATTTT
D gene: NA; V gene: TRBV6-5; CDR3 length: 13; J gene: TRBJ1-5; clone size: NA; CDR3 protein: CASSREWNQPQHF; CDR3 DNA: TGTGCCAGCAGTAGGGAGTGGAATCAGCCCCAGCATTTT
D gene: TRBD1; V gene: TRBV20-1; CDR3 length: 13; J gene: TRBJ1-5; clone size: many; CDR3 protein: CSAGTGVSQPQHF; CDR3 DNA: TGCAGTGCTGGGACAGGGGTAAGTCAGCCCCAGCATTTT
D gene: NA; V gene: TRBV2; CDR3 length: 12; J gene: TRBJ1-2; clone size: many; CDR3 protein: CASSHPEGGYTF; CDR3 DNA: TGTGCCAGCAGTCATCCCGAGGGTGGCTACACCTTC
D gene: NA; V gene: TRBV3-1; CDR3 length: 14; J gene: TRBJ2-5; clone size: NA; CDR3 protein: CASSQASSGETQYF; CDR3 DNA: TGTGCCAGCAGCCAAGCGTCTAGTGGCGAGACCCAGTACTTC
D gene: NA; V gene: TRBV20-1; CDR3 length: 17; J gene: TRBJ2-3; clone size: few; CDR3 protein: CSARGPHSTPSTDTQYF; CDR3 DNA: TGCAGTGCTAGAGGGCCCCACTCCACCCCTAGCACAGATACGCAGTATTTT
D gene: NA; V gene: TRBV28; CDR3 length: 15; J gene: TRBJ2-6; clone size: many; CDR3 protein: CAIQELGSGANVLTF; CDR3 DNA: TGTGCGATCCAGGAGTTGGGCTCTGGGGCCAACGTCCTGACTTTC
D gene: NA; V gene: TRBV20-1; CDR3 length: 15; J gene: TRBJ2-3; clone size: few; CDR3 protein: CSATLRDGGTDTQYF; CDR3 DNA: TGCAGTGCCACTCTCCGGGACGGAGGCACAGATACGCAGTATTTT
D gene: NA; V gene: TRBV2; CDR3 length: 12; J gene: TRBJ2-7; clone size: few; CDR3 protein: CASSEGAGTEYF; CDR3 DNA: TGTGCCAGCAGTGAAGGGGCGGGCACAGAGTACTTC